This T cell receptor beta chain was recovered during a study of blood T cell repertoires in COVID-19. Only in-frame clones appear in the TCRdb table, and some are missing; sequencing was by immunoSEQ multiplex PCR. This table holds about 320,000 clones, about 85% found once. The CDR3 has 13 residues. V lost 6 bases and J 3 bases, leaving 10 bases between the germline ends. Looked up from germline, CDR1 is MNHEY and CDR2 is SMNVEV (reference sequence). Symptom resolution, clearance, or two negative PCRs marked the recovered donors of Cohort 3. The chain recombines TRBV27 with TRBJ2-3; D is undetermined. The sequencing input was PBMCs or T cells enriched from blood (not recorded which). The TCR comes from a woman younger than 45 who had recovered from COVID-19. CDR3 protein: CASSPLDTDTQYF. The CDR3, as DNA: TGTGCCAGCAGCCCGCTAGATACAGATACGCAGTATTTT.